The text below deals with one T cell receptor (beta chain). The entry originates in a study of cytomegalovirus exposure and HLA in healthy donors. Germline loops: CDR1 SGHAT, CDR2 FQNNGV. The V and J ends lost 1 base and 0 bases respectively, with 15 bases between them. The CDR3 has 17 amino acids. The PCR ran on 60 Vbeta and 13 Jbeta primers. Method: immunoSEQ multiplex PCR; TCRdb's copy keeps in-frame clones and lacks some. The sample contains about 140,000 clones, about 77% of which appear only once. This sequence originates from a female donor in good health and CMV-seronegative. This sequence joins TRBV11-2 and TRBJ1-2, with unresolved D. Sequencing was done on a sample of PBMCs. The CDR3 bases are TGTGCCAGCAGCTTAGGTCCCTTTGGGCCCCCTAACTATGGCTACACCTTC. Translated: CASSLGPFGPPNYGYTF.